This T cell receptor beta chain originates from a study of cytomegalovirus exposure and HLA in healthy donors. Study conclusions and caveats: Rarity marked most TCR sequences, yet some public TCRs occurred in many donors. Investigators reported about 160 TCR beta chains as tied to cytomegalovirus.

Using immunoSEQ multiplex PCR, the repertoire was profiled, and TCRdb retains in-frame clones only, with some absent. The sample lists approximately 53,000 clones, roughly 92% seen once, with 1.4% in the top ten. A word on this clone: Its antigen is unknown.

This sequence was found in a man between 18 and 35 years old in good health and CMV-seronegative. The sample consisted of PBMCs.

The CDR3 loop reads CASSPTGDYGYTF. The CDR3 nucleotides read TGTGCCAGCAGCCCGACAGGGGACTATGGCTACACCTTC. The chain is built from TRBV7-8 and TRBJ1-2; 8 nucleotides align to TRBD1. The CDR3 totals 13 residues. The germline gives CDR1 SGHVS, CDR2 FQNEAQ. J was trimmed by 3 bases and V by 5 bases; bases with no gene match: 2.